This T cell receptor (beta chain) is from a study of cytomegalovirus exposure and HLA in healthy donors. The study, taken as a whole, reports: Cytomegalovirus status was reportedly diagnosed by the classifier with high specificity and sensitivity. A previous analysis found most TCR beta V segments productive roughly 90% or roughly 30% of the time. Among donors in an Asian-associated ancestry cluster, a later analysis reportedly found fewer N-insertions than the roughly 610-donor mean. Cytomegalovirus association was assigned to 150 to 200 TCR beta chains.

Researchers ran the PCR with 60 Vbeta and 13 Jbeta primers. The assay was immunoSEQ multiplex PCR, and TCRdb's table has in-frame clones only and misses some. This sample yields 200,000 to 300,000 clones, of which approximately 85% are seen a single time; about 2% belongs to the top ten. A word on this clone: Antigen specificity is unknown.

With V trimmed by 4 bases and J by 4 bases, 10 bases remained unmatched. Germline V gene lookup returns CDR1 SGHRS and CDR2 YFSETQ. CDR3 length: 16 amino acids. V gene TRBV5-1 combines with J gene TRBJ2-5; TRBD1 agrees at 10 bases. The TCR comes from a woman between 35 and 50 years old in good health and CMV-seropositive. Sample: PBMCs. The CDR3 here is CASSRAGTGVGETQYF. CDR3 sequence (DNA): TGCGCCAGCAGCAGGGCCGGGACAGGGGTTGGAGAGACCCAGTACTTC.